Listed here are 31 T cell receptor beta chains from one sample, sequenced in a study of blood T cell repertoires in COVID-19. Repertoires were generated with immunoSEQ multiplex PCR, while TCRdb's copy carries only in-frame clones and drops some. The sample consists of around 110,000 clones, 75% to 95% of them appearing once. The sample taken for sequencing was peripheral blood. The receptors come from a woman aged 30 to 39 with acute or convalescent COVID-19.

The chain carries TRBV7-3 and TRBJ1-2; possible D gene TRBD1, 6 bases. Deletions cut 2 bases from V and 4 bases from J, with 8 bases between. This CDR3 has 13 residues. Germline V gene sequence: CDR1 SGHTA, CDR2 FQGTGA. For the CDR3, the DNA is TGTGCCAGCAGCTTAGGACAGTCCTATGGCTACACCTTC. This translates into CASSLGQSYGYTF.

The J gene is TRBJ1-2, the V gene TRBV7-2, with a tentative D call TRBD1 (6 bases). Trimming took off 5 bases at V and 0 bases at J, with 13 bases between the two ends. Germline CDR1 SGHTA, CDR2 FQGNSA. The CDR3 contains 15 residues. Written as DNA, the CDR3 is TGTGCCAGCAGCCCCCAGACAGGCTCTAACTATGGCTACACCTTC. Residues: CASSPQTGSNYGYTF.

The CDR3, as DNA: TGTGCCAGCAGACCTTACGGACACCCCCTTAATTCACCCCTCCACTTT. Translation gives CASRPYGHPLNSPLHF. The V and J genes are TRBV7-9 and TRBJ1-6; tentative D call: TRBD1 (5 bases). This CDR3 region has 16 residues. The V end was cut by 6 bases, the J end by 6 bases, with 18 bases between. Germline CDR1 SEHNR, CDR2 FQNEAQ (reference sequence).

In its sample, this clone was seen once. The chain joins TRBV5-6 to TRBJ1-5; maybe TRBD1 (5 bases). This CDR3 spans 18 amino acids. Per germline, CDR1 SGHDT and CDR2 YYEEEE. Trimming took 0 bases from V and 0 from J, leaving 16 bases between them. CDR3 amino acids: CASSLAGDADYSNQPQHF. In DNA form, the CDR3 reads TGTGCCAGCAGCTTGGCCGGGGACGCGGACTATAGCAATCAGCCCCAGCATTTT.

The chain carries TRBV7-2 and TRBJ2-1, with D possibly being TRBD2 (6 bases). The CDR3 is made up of 18 amino acids. Trimming shortened V by 0 bases and J by 6 bases, and 21 bases separated the two germline ends. CDR1 and CDR2 (germline): SGHTA, FQGNSA. DNA for the CDR3: TGTGCCAGCAGCTTAGCGGTTGGCGGAGGGAGGAGGGGCAATGAGCAGTTCTTC. It codes for CASSLAVGGGRRGNEQFF.

This sequence joins TRBV5-1 and TRBJ1-6; 10 nucleotides line up with TRBD1. Losses at the gene ends were 5 bases for V and 9 bases for J; bases not matched to a gene: 17. CDR1 is SGHRS and CDR2 is YFSETQ in the germline V gene. This CDR3 is 18 amino acids long. CDR3 amino acids: CASSYGQGVFPLISPLHF. CDR3 in DNA: TGCGCCAGCAGTTACGGACAGGGGGTGTTTCCCTTGATTTCACCCCTCCACTTT.

The rearrangement joins TRBV5-8 to TRBJ2-2; 9 bases align to TRBD1. The length of the CDR3 is 15 residues. Trimming took 4 bases from V and 6 from J; bases not matched to a gene: 7. Germline CDR1 reads SGHTS; CDR2 reads YDEGEE. This CDR3 is CASSAGQGKAGELFF. The CDR3 nucleotides read TGTGCCAGCAGCGCTGGACAGGGGAAAGCCGGGGAGCTGTTTTTT.

The rearrangement links TRBV7-3 to TRBJ2-3; 7 nucleotides agree with TRBD2. J gave up 6 bases and V 2 bases, and 5 bases lay outside the gene matches. Germline-derived CDR1 and CDR2 are SGHTA and FQGTGA. CDR3 length equals 14 residues. The CDR3: CASSLGGRVDTQYF. In DNA, the CDR3 is TGTGCCAGCAGCTTAGGAGGGAGGGTGGATACGCAGTATTTT.

The chain carries TRBV7-3 and TRBJ1-2; 10 bases fit TRBD1. CDR3 length equals 15 residues. Germline V gene data show CDR1 as SGHTA and CDR2 as FQGTGA. V was clipped by 5 bases and J by 3 bases; unmatched bases: 6. Written as DNA, the CDR3 is TGTGCCAGCAGCCCTACCGGGACAGGGGACTATGGCTACACCTTC. Translation: CASSPTGTGDYGYTF.

Only a few counts were recorded for this clone. The chain joins TRBV5-6 to TRBJ2-1, with TRBD1 as a possible D gene (6 bases). CDR3 size: 14 residues. Per the germline V gene, CDR1 is SGHDT and CDR2 is YYEEEE. The germline V and J ends were trimmed by 7 bases and 0 bases, with 11 bases remaining between them. The CDR3 here is CASVGQSSYNEQFF. In nucleotides, the CDR3 is TGTGCCAGCGTGGGACAAAGCTCCTACAATGAGCAGTTCTTC.

This clone has more than one count but fewer than ten. The chain combines TRBV5-5 with TRBJ2-3; D is unresolved. This CDR3 spans 14 amino acids. Germline assignment: CDR1 SGHKS and CDR2 YYEKEE (reference sequence). V lost 3 bases and J lost 9, with 17 bases in between. CDR3 protein: CASSSPRSLRTQYF. The CDR3 bases are TGTGCCAGCAGCTCTCCCCGGAGCCTTAGGACGCAGTATTTT. Looking up the rest from reference TRBV5-5 and TRBJ2-3 gives the full variable domain: DAGVTQSPTHLIKTRGQQVTLRCSPISGHKSVSWYQQVLGQGPQFIFQYYEKEERGRGNFPDRFSARQFPNYSSELNVNALLLGDSALYLCASSSPRSLRTQYFGPGTRLTVL.

The rearrangement uses TRBV7-6 and TRBJ1-4, with TRBD1 matching 9 bases. This CDR3 comprises 18 residues. With V trimmed by 5 bases and J by 5 bases, 15 bases remained unmatched. Germline V CDR1 and CDR2: SGHVS, FNYEAQ. The CDR3 coding sequence is TGTGCCAGCAGCCCCACACAGGGGGCACGGGTAGAAAATGAAAAACTGTTTTTT. Its protein is CASSPTQGARVENEKLFF.

This clone was observed a single time. V is TRBV7-9 and J is TRBJ1-4; TRBD1 matches 9 bases. Germline assignment: CDR1 SEHNR and CDR2 FQNEAQ (reference sequence). V shed 1 base, J shed 7 bases, and the junction held 4 bases outside the gene matches. This CDR3 has 15 residues. CDR3 residues: CASSLVGQGPEKLFF. CDR3 sequence (DNA): TGTGCCAGCAGCTTAGTGGGACAGGGTCCTGAAAAACTGTTTTTT.

V gene TRBV7-3 combines with J gene TRBJ2-1; a possible D gene is TRBD2 (5 bases). Germline loops: CDR1 SGHTA, CDR2 FQGTGA. Trimming took 3 bases from V and 2 from J, leaving 11 bases between them. The CDR3 consists of 15 residues. The CDR3 sequence is CASSLAAGAYNEQFF. The CDR3 DNA reads as TGTGCCAGCAGCTTGGCCGCCGGGGCCTACAATGAGCAGTTCTTC.

V and J are TRBV7-2 and TRBJ2-7; 10 positions agree with TRBD2. V shed 5 bases, J shed 6 bases, and the junction held 10 bases outside the gene matches. Germline V gene lookup returns CDR1 SGHTA and CDR2 FQGNSA. This CDR3 spans 15 amino acids. CDR3 protein: CASSPPLAGAGEQYF. The CDR3 nucleotides read TGTGCCAGCAGCCCCCCCCTAGCGGGAGCGGGCGAGCAGTACTTC.

This chain connects TRBV6-2 or TRBV6-3 to TRBJ2-1; 12 positions agree with TRBD2. The CDR3 is made up of 18 amino acids. The junction had 9 bases not matched to a gene; V was cut back by 0 bases and J by 6 bases. Germline lookup yields CDR1 MNHEY and CDR2 SVGEGT. The CDR3 sequence: CASSYSNRLAGVSNEQFF. The DNA for the CDR3 is TGTGCCAGCAGTTACTCGAACAGACTAGCGGGAGTTAGCAATGAGCAGTTCTTC.

The CDR3 region has the DNA TGTGCCAGCAAGCCGGGACAGACGAACACTGAAGCTTTCTTT. Translating it yields CASKPGQTNTEAFF. The rearrangement uses TRBV2 and TRBJ1-1; 7 bases match TRBD1. The CDR3 is 14 amino acids. The V and J ends lost 7 bases and 1 base, in that order; junction bases with no gene match: 6. Germline V gene sequence: CDR1 SNHLY, CDR2 FYNNEI.

This clone was counted a few times. The genes are TRBV9 and TRBJ2-1; no reliable D call. Germline loops: CDR1 SGDLS, CDR2 YYNGEE. This CDR3 is built from 15 residues. V gave up 0 bases and J gave up 1 base, with 8 bases separating them. CDR3 nucleotide sequence: TGTGCCAGCAGCGTAGCTGAGGCGTCCTACAATGAGCAGTTCTTC. It codes for CASSVAEASYNEQFF.

V is TRBV29-1 and J is TRBJ2-1, with a possible D match to TRBD1 (6 bases). V gave up 8 bases and J gave up 0 bases, with 20 bases separating them. Looked up from germline, CDR1 is SQVTM and CDR2 is ANQGSEA. This CDR3 spans 16 amino acids. The CDR3 DNA reads TGCAGCTCATCGGTAGGGGGTGGTAACTCCTACAATGAGCAGTTCTTC. Translated, it gives CSSSVGGGNSYNEQFF.

The chain uses TRBV3-1 (or the pseudogene TRBV3-2) and TRBJ2-3; D perhaps matches TRBD2 (5 bases). CDR3 length: 17 amino acids. The germline CDR1 and CDR2 sequences are LGHDT and YNNKEL (reference sequence). V dropped 1 base and J dropped 2 bases, with 16 bases sitting between them. In DNA, the CDR3 is TGTGCCAGCAGCCAAGGACTATTTCCCCAAGACACAGATACGCAGTATTTT. Amino acid sequence: CASSQGLFPQDTDTQYF.

The chain combines TRBV18 with TRBJ1-1; D is unclear. The CDR3 extends over 14 amino acids. The germline V gene has CDR1 KGHSH and CDR2 LQKENI. The V gene lost 4 bases and the J gene lost 4 bases, with 13 bases spanning the gap. CDR3 amino acids: CASSREDLGTEAFF. Here the CDR3 DNA reads TGTGCCAGCTCACGGGAGGATTTAGGCACTGAAGCTTTCTTT.

This clone was found many times. The V and J genes are TRBV7-8 and TRBJ1-2, with a possible D match to TRBD1 (5 bases). Germline CDR1 is SGHVS and CDR2 is FQNEAQ. The CDR3 loop spans 16 amino acids. V lost 2 bases, J lost 4 bases, and 17 bases lay in between. The DNA for the CDR3 is TGTGCCAGCAGCTTAACAGGTTCCGCCTCGGGCTATGGCTACACCTTC. This encodes CASSLTGSASGYGYTF.

The chain is built from TRBV7-9 and TRBJ1-5; D remains ambiguous. There are 12 residues in the CDR3. V was clipped by 5 bases and J by 5 bases, with 7 bases between them. From germline, CDR1 is SEHNR and CDR2 FQNEAQ (reference sequence). In DNA form, the CDR3 reads TGTGCCAGCAGCGTCGGAGATCAGCCCCAGCATTTT. Protein sequence: CASSVGDQPQHF.

The chain uses TRBV28 and TRBJ2-7, with D tentatively TRBD1 (5 bases). Trimming removed 5 bases at V and 0 bases at J, with 11 bases between. Germline V CDR1 and CDR2: MDHEN, SYDVKM. The CDR3 consists of 14 residues. The CDR3: CASSLRAISYEQYF. The CDR3 DNA reads TGTGCCAGCAGTCTCAGGGCAATCTCCTACGAGCAGTACTTC. The whole variable domain, filled in from reference TRBV28 and TRBJ2-7, reads DVKVTQSSRYLVKRTGEKVFLECVQDMDHENMFWYRQDPGLGLRLIYFSYDVKMKEKGDIPEGYSVSREKKERFSLILESASTNQTSMYLCASSLRAISYEQYFGPGTRLTVT.

In nucleotides, the CDR3 is TGTGCCAGCTCACCAACGACAGCCGGGGAGCTGTTTTTT. It translates to CASSPTTAGELFF. V is TRBV18 and J is TRBJ2-2, with TRBD1 as a possible D gene (5 bases). The V and J ends lost 2 bases and 6 bases respectively, with 7 bases between them. CDR3 length: 13 amino acids. Per germline, CDR1 KGHSH and CDR2 LQKENI.

This chain uses TRBV11-3 with TRBJ1-2; a weak D match, TRBD1 (6 bases). The CDR3 is 13 amino acids. V lost 1 base to trimming and J lost 6 bases, with 9 bases between them. Germline loops: CDR1 SGHNT, CDR2 YENEEA. CDR3 nucleotide sequence: TGTGCCAGCAGCTTAGGAGAGGGGGATGGCTACACCTTC. Translated, it gives CASSLGEGDGYTF. The full variable domain, its missing parts supplied by reference TRBV11-3 and TRBJ1-2, is EAGVVQSPRYKIIEKKQPVAFWCNPISGHNTLYWYLQNLGQGPELLIRYENEEAVDDSQLPKDRFSAERLKGVDSTLKIQPAELGDSAVYLCASSLGEGDGYTFGSGTRLTVV.

The chain combines TRBV6-1 with TRBJ1-1; possibly TRBD1 for D (5 bases). This CDR3 region has 13 residues. Germline CDR1 reads MNHNS; CDR2 reads SASEGT. Trimming removed 7 bases from V and 1 base from J, with 10 bases in between. The CDR3 loop is CASTLTGNTEAFF. The CDR3 DNA is TGTGCCAGCACCCTCACAGGGAACACTGAAGCTTTCTTT.

This clone was counted a single time. J is TRBJ2-3 and V is TRBV3-1 (or the pseudogene TRBV3-2), with D unresolved. With 1 base removed from V and 3 bases from J, the gap between germline ends came to 11 bases. This CDR3 contains 15 residues. Germline values: CDR1 LGHDT, CDR2 YNNKEL (reference sequence). CDR3: CASSQAGSRTDTQYF. The CDR3 nucleotides read TGTGCCAGCAGCCAAGCGGGTTCTAGAACAGATACGCAGTATTTT.

The gene calls are TRBV24-1 and TRBJ1-5; 11 bases are shared with TRBD1. Looked up from germline, CDR1 is KGHDR and CDR2 is SFDVKD. V shed 3 bases and J 6 bases; nucleotides not matched to a gene: 3. The CDR3 spans 15 residues. CDR3 loop: CATSDGQGAGQPQHF. CDR3 DNA sequence: TGTGCCACCAGTGATGGACAGGGGGCCGGTCAGCCCCAGCATTTT.

This chain connects TRBV18 to TRBJ2-2; no firm D call. The CDR3 is 15 residues long. The ends were cut back, 1 base at V and 0 bases at J, with 6 bases in the middle. Per germline, CDR1 KGHSH and CDR2 LQKENI. CDR3 loop: CASSPLLANTGELFF. DNA of the CDR3: TGTGCCAGCTCACCACTACTGGCGAACACCGGGGAGCTGTTTTTT.

J is TRBJ2-7 and V is TRBV5-1, with D perhaps matching TRBD2 (5 bases). V shed 3 bases and J shed 7 bases, with 14 bases lying between them. The germline V gene encodes CDR1 SGHRS and CDR2 YFSETQ. The CDR3 is 13 residues long. CDR3 amino acids: CASSSSVAKEQYF. As DNA, the CDR3 is TGCGCCAGCAGCTCTTCCGTAGCGAAGGAGCAGTACTTC.